This T cell receptor beta chain was identified in a study of T cell responses to AZD1222 COVID-19 vaccine. Study-wide results and caveats: It should be noted that donors were predominantly white British and more often female, and clonal diversity was possibly underestimated. After the peak T cell response, and only then, were repertoires sampled. With two AZD1222 doses given, Spike-specific TCR breadth and depth both rose.

This clone appeared a few times. Its specificity is unknown. The CDR3 totals 13 residues. The germline gives CDR1 SGHTA, CDR2 FQGNSA. With 5 bases removed from V and 9 bases from J, the gap between germline ends came to 11 bases. Doses given second, at about 4 or about 12 weeks, were pooled. Some clones are missing from TCRdb's copy, which holds only in-frame ones; the method was immunoSEQ multiplex PCR. The sample has approximately 300,000 clones, approximately 94% seen once. The starting material was peripheral blood, obtained 28 days after the second AZD1222 dose. The gene calls are TRBV7-2 and TRBJ1-6; D is perhaps TRBD1 (5 bases). The TCR comes from an adult who received the AZD1222 COVID-19 vaccine. The CDR3 bases are TGTGCCAGCAGCCCCGAAAGGGGTTCACCCCTCCACTTT. This sequence encodes CASSPERGSPLHF.